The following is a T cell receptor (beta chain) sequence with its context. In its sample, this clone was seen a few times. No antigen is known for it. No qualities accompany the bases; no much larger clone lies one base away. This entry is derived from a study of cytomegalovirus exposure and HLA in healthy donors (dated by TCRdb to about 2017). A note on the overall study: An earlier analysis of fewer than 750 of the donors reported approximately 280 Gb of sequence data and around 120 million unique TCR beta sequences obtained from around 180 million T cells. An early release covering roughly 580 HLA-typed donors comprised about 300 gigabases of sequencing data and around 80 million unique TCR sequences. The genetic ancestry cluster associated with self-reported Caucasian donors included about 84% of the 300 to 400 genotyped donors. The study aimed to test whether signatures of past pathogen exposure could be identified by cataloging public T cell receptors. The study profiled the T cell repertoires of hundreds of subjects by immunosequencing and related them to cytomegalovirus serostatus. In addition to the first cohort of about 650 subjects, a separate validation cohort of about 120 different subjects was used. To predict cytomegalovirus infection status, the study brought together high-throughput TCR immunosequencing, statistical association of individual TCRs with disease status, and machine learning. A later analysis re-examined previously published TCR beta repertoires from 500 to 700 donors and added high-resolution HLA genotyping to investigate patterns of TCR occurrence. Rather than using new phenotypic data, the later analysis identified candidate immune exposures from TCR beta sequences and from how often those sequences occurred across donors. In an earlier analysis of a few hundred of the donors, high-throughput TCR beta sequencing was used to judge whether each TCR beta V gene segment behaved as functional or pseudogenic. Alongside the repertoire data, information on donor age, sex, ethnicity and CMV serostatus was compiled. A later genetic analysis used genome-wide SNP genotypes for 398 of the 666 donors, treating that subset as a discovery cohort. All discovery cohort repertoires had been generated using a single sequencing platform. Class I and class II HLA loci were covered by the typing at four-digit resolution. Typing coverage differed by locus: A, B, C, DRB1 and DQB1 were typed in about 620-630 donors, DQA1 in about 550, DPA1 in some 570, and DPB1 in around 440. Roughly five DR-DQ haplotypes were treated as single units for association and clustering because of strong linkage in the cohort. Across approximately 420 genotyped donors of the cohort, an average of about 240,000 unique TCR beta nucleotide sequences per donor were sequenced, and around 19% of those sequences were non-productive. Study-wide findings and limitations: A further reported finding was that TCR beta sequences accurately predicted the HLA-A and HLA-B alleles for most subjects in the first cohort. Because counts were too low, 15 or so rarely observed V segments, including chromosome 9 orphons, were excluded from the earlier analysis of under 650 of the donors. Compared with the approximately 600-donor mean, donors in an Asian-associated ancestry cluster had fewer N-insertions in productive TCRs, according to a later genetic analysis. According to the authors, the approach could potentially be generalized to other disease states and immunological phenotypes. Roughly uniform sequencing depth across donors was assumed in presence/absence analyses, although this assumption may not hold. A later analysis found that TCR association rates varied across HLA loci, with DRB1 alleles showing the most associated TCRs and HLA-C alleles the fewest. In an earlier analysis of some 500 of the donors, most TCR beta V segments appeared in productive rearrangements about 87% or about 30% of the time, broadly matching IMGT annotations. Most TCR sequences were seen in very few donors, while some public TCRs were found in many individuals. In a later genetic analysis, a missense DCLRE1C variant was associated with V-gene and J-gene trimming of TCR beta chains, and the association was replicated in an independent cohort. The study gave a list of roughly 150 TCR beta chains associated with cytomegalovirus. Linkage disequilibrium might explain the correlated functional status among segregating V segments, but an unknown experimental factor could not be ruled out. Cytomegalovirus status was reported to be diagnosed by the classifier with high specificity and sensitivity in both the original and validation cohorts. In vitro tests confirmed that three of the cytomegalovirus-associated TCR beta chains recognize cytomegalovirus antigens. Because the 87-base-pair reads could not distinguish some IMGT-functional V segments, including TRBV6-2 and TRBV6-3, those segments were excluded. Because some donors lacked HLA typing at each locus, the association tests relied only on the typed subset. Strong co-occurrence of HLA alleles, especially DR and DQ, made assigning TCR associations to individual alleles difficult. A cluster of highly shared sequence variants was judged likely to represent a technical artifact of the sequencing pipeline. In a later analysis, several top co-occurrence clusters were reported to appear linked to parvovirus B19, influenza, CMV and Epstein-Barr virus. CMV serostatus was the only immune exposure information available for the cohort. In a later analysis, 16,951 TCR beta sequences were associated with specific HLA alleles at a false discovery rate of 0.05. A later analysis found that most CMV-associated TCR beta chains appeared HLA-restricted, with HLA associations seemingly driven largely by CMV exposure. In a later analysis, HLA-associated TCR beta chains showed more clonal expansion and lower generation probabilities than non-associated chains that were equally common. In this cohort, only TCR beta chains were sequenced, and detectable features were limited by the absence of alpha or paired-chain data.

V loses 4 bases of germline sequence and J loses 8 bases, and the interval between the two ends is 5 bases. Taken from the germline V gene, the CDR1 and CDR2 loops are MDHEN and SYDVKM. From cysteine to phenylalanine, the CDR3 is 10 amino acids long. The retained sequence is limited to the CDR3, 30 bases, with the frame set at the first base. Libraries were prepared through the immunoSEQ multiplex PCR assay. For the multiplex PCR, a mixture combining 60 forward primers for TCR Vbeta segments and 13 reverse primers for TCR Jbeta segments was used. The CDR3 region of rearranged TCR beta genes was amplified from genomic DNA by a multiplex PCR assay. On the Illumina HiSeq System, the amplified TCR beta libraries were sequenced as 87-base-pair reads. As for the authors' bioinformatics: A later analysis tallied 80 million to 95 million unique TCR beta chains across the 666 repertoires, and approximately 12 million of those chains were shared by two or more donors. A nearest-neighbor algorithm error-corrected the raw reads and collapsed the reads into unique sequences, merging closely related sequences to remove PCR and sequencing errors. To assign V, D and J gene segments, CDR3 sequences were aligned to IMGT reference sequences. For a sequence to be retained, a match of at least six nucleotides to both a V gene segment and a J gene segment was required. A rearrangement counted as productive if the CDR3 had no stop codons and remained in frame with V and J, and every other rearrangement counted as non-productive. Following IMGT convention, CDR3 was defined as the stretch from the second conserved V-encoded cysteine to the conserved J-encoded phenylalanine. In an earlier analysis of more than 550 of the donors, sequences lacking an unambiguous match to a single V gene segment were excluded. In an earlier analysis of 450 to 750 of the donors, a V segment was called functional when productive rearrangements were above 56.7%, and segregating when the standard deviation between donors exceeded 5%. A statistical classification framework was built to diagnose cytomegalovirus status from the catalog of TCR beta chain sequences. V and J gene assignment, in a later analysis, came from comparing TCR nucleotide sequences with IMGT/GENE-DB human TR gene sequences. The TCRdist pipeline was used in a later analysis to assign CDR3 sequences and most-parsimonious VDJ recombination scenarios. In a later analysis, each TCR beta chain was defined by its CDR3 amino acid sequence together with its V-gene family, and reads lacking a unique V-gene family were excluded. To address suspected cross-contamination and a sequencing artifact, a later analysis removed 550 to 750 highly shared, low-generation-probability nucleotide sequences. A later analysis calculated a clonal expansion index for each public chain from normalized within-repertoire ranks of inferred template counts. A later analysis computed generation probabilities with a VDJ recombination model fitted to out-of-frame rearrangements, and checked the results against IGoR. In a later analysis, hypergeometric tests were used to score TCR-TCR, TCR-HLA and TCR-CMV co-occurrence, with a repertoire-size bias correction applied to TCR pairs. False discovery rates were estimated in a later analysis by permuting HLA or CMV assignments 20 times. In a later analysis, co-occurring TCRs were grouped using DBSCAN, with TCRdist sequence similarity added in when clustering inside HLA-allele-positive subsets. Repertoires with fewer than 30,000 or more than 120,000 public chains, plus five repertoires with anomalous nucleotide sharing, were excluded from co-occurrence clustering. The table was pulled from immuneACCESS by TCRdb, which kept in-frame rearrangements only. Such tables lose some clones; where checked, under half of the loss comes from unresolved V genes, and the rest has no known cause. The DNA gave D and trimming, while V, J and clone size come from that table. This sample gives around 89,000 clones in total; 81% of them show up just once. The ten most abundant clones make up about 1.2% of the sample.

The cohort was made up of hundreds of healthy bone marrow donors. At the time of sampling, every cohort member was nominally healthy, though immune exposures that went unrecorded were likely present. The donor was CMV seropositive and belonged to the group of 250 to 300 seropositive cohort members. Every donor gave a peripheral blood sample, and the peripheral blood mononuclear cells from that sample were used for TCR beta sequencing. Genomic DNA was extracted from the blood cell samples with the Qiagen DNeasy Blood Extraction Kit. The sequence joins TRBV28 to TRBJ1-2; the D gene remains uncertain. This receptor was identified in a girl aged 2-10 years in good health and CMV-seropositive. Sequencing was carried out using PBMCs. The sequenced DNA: TGTGCCAGCAGTTCCCCGGGCTACACCTTC. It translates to CASSSPGYTF.